This entry concerns a single T cell receptor (beta chain). This sample was included in a study of CD8+ T cells in alopecia areata. Study-level background: Patients in the treated group were given tofacitinib by mouth, 5 to 10 mg twice a day.

Germline V gene lookup returns CDR1 MGHRA and CDR2 YSYEKL. V lost 4 bases and J lost 3, with 16 bases in between. The CDR3 consists of 15 residues. As for treatment: oral pan-JAK inhibitor, 5-10 mg twice daily. Reverse transcribed after extraction, RNA yielded cDNA as the sequencing template. TCRdb keeps only in-frame clones here, not all; method: immunoSEQ multiplex PCR. The sample has 150,000 to 200,000 clones, about three fifths seen once. This chain links TRBV4-1 with TRBJ2-7; D remains unclear. The TCR sequence derives from a human donor with alopecia areata. The source material was CD4+ T cells sorted from blood, sampled around week 50, from a patient treated with tofacitinib. CDR3 region: CASSPSETSDYEQYF. CDR3 sequence (DNA): TGCGCCAGCAGCCCGAGCGAGACATCGGACTACGAGCAGTACTTC.